This T cell receptor beta chain is drawn from a study of shared clonotypes between healthy human individuals. The naive CD8 subset, CD45RO-negative cells positively selected for CCR7, excluded terminally differentiated effector memory CD45RA+ cells. Worth noting for this clone: The antigen is undetermined.

The CDR3 contains 16 residues. With 1 base clipped from V and 5 bases from J, the junction kept 4 bases outside the gene matches. Looked up from germline, CDR1 is MNHNS and CDR2 is SASEGT. Findings and caveats of the study: Clonotypes shared by all four donors outscored non-shared clonotypes in generation probability. In general, naive subsets displayed greater estimated richness than memory subsets did. Represented diversity (both genetic and exposure-history) was limited by the small number of donors.

Sequencing was performed with immunoSEQ multiplex PCR; in TCRdb, only in-frame clones are kept and a portion is missing. The sample holds hundreds of thousands of clones, under 95% seen once. The clonotype was recovered from a man younger than 40 in good health. What was sequenced was naive CD8+ T cells sorted from blood. The rearrangement links TRBV6-1 to TRBJ1-4; TRBD1 aligns across 10 bases. The CDR3 coding sequence is TGTGCCAGCAGTGAAGGACAGGGGGCAGGGAATGAAAAACTGTTTTTT. Its translation: CASSEGQGAGNEKLFF.